This TCR beta chain is from a study of T-cell reconstitution after alpha-beta-depleted transplantation in children. This sample's TCRbeta library carried unique molecular identifier barcodes. TCRdb re-analysed the PCR reads in MiXCR, keeping a single row per CDR3 protein. Of hundreds of thousands of distinct CDR3 sequences listed, around a tenth are singletons. CDR3 length equals 16 residues. J gave up 5 bases and V 0 bases, and 6 bases lay outside the gene matches. The germline V gene encodes CDR1 KGHSH and CDR2 LQKENI. This clonotype has ten or more counts. Its cognate antigen is unknown. Study-level results: At one year after transplant, newly produced T cells mostly accounted for T-cell counts and diversity. Surviving recipient T cells and thymic progenitors underlay high day-60 TCRbeta diversity in some patients. By about two months after transplant, alpha-beta T cells reportedly arose from several hundred graft clones that had expanded.

The origin of this receptor is a male patient aged 2 to 10 who had a stem cell transplant for chronic granulomatous disease, so the T cells may come from the graft donor. Sequencing was performed on peripheral blood, taken 180 days after TCRalphabeta/CD19-depleted stem cell transplant. V usage is TRBV18 and J usage is TRBJ2-1, with TRBD2 matching 8 bases. CDR3 sequence reads: CASSPPALAADNEQFF. For the CDR3, the DNA is TGTGCCAGCTCACCACCGGCACTAGCGGCCGACAATGAGCAGTTCTTC.